This TCR beta chain appears in the sequencing data of a study of glioma-infiltrating T cells after dendritic cell vaccination. Study context: Dendritic cell vaccination trial patients had either newly diagnosed or recurrent glioblastoma.

Germline V gives CDR1 SGHRS, CDR2 YFSETQ. The V segment lost 7 bases and the J segment 4 bases; nucleotides outside the gene matches: 12. The CDR3 covers 16 residues. Study-level points and caveats: No direct clonality-survival link was found; a diverse polyclonal response may matter.

To note about this clone: No antigen is known for it.

Primers: 60 V beta forward and 13 J beta reverse. Using immunoSEQ multiplex PCR, the repertoire was profiled, and TCRdb retains in-frame clones only, with some absent. The sample lists roughly 90,000 clones, 86% occurring once. The source is a human donor with glioblastoma. The source material was blood, sampled before dendritic cell vaccination. The chain is built from TRBV5-1 and TRBJ2-5; 11 bases fit TRBD2. Here the CDR3 reads CASSVLTGLAAETQYF. Here the CDR3 DNA reads TGCGCCAGCTCCGTACTGACGGGACTAGCGGCAGAGACCCAGTACTTC.